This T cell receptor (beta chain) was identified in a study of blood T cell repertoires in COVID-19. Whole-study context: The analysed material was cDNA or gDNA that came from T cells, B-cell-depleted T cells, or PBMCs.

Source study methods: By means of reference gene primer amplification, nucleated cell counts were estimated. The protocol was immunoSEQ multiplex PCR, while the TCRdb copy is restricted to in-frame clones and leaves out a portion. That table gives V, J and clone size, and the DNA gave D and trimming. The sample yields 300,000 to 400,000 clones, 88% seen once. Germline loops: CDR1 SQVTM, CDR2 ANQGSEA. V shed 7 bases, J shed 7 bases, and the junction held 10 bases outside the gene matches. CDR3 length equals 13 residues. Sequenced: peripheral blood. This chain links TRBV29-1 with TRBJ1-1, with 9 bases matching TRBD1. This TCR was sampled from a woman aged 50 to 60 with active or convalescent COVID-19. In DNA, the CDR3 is TGCAGCGGGGGGGACAGGGCTAAGAGTGAAGCTTTCTTT. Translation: CSGGDRAKSEAFF.